This TCR beta chain was recovered during a study of T cell responses to AZD1222 COVID-19 vaccine. The repertoire was sequenced with immunoSEQ multiplex PCR; TCRdb's copy has only in-frame clones and lacks some. The profile shows fewer than 85,000 clones, approximately 89% of them singletons. J gave up 2 bases and V 7 bases, and 4 bases lay outside the gene matches. CDR1 is SGHTA and CDR2 is FQGNSA in the germline V gene. CDR3 length: 13 residues. The sequencing used peripheral blood, collected 28 days after the second AZD1222 dose. The V gene is TRBV7-2, the J gene TRBJ2-5; 7 positions match TRBD2. This sequence originates from an adult who received the AZD1222 COVID-19 vaccine. The CDR3 coding sequence is TGTGCCAGCAATAGGCGGGGGCAAGAGACCCAGTACTTC. Its protein product is CASNRRGQETQYF.